One sample yielded the 10 T cell receptor beta chains listed below, sequenced in a study of cytomegalovirus exposure and HLA in healthy donors. The primer mix had 60 Vbeta and 13 Jbeta primers. The assay was immunoSEQ multiplex PCR, and TCRdb's table has in-frame clones only and misses some. The sample holds about 200,000 clones, around 79% seen once. The sample consisted of PBMCs. These receptors came from a man aged 18 to 35 in good health and CMV-seronegative.

This chain uses TRBV5-1 with TRBJ1-4; 7 bases are a match to TRBD1. CDR3 size: 16 residues. Germline CDR1 SGHRS, CDR2 YFSETQ. Trimming took 0 bases from V and 3 from J; bases not matched to a gene: 5. CDR3 coding DNA: TGCGCCAGCAGCTTGGTCCCAGGGGGGCCTAATGAAAAACTGTTTTTT. Its translation is CASSLVPGGPNEKLFF.

The chain combines TRBV6-1 with TRBJ2-1, with 8 nucleotides matching TRBD1. This CDR3 contains 14 residues. Unmatched junction bases numbered 4, after V lost 5 bases and J lost 4 bases. CDR1 is MNHNS, CDR2 SASEGT, per germline. DNA of the CDR3: TGTGCCAGCAGTTCCGGACAGGGATACAATGAGCAGTTCTTC. This gives the protein CASSSGQGYNEQFF.

The rearrangement joins TRBV5-1 to TRBJ2-3; D gene uncertain. Germline V gene sequence: CDR1 SGHRS, CDR2 YFSETQ. The V end lost 2 bases, the J end lost 2 bases, and 12 bases lay between the germline ends. This CDR3 comprises 15 residues. DNA of the CDR3: TGCGCCAGCAGCTTTGGCGGAACTTCCACAGATACGCAGTATTTT. Its protein is CASSFGGTSTDTQYF.

V gene TRBV30 combines with J gene TRBJ2-1; D unclear. Germline CDR1 is GTSNPN and CDR2 is SVGIG (reference sequence). CDR3 length: 12 amino acids. V was cut by 0 bases and J by 10 bases, with 10 bases left in between. CDR3 sequence (DNA): TGTGCCTGGAGTGTACTTCGGTCCGAGCAGTTCTTC. This codes for CAWSVLRSEQFF.

The rearrangement links TRBV6-1 to TRBJ1-4; D gene unclear. Trimming removed 3 bases from V and 7 bases from J, with 15 bases in between. Germline values: CDR1 MNHNS, CDR2 SASEGT. There are 15 residues in the CDR3. The CDR3 here is CASSDLSGSIEKLFF. The DNA for the CDR3 is TGTGCCAGCAGTGATCTCTCAGGCTCGATTGAAAAACTGTTTTTT.

V usage is TRBV4-2 and J usage is TRBJ2-1; D unclear. Germline CDR1 reads LGHNA; CDR2 reads YNFKEQ. V shed 2 bases and J shed 8 bases, with 4 bases lying between them. CDR3 size: 11 residues. The CDR3 protein is CASSQRDEQFF. Written as DNA, the CDR3 is TGTGCCAGCAGCCAAAGAGATGAGCAGTTCTTC.

This chain joins TRBV9 and TRBJ2-1, with 11 positions matching TRBD2. Germline V gene sequence: CDR1 SGDLS, CDR2 YYNGEE. The CDR3 sequence is 17 residues long. The V and J ends lost 1 base and 3 bases, in that order; junction bases with no gene match: 6. The CDR3 sequence: CASSVLSGLADYNEQFF. CDR3 DNA: TGTGCCAGCAGCGTATTATCGGGACTAGCGGACTACAATGAGCAGTTCTTC.

The chain recombines TRBV19 with TRBJ2-7; tentatively, D is TRBD1 (7 bases). V was clipped by 3 bases and J by 4 bases, with 13 bases between them. Per the germline V gene, CDR1 is LNHDA and CDR2 is SQIVND (reference sequence). This CDR3 contains 14 residues. The CDR3 loop reads CASSIQTGRYEQYF. The DNA for the CDR3 is TGTGCCAGTAGTATTCAGACAGGGAGGTACGAGCAGTACTTC.

The chain joins TRBV6-5 to TRBJ2-7, with 8 bases matching TRBD2. The germline V gene encodes CDR1 MNHEY and CDR2 SVGAGI. The CDR3 is 16 amino acids. The ends lost 0 bases at V and 0 bases at J; junction bases unmatched: 4. CDR3: CASSYSKLAASYEQYF. The CDR3 DNA sequence: TGTGCCAGCAGTTACTCGAAACTAGCGGCCTCCTACGAGCAGTACTTC.

This clone occurred once. This chain uses TRBV15 with TRBJ2-5; the D gene is possibly TRBD2 (5 bases). Trimming left V 4 bases short and J 4 bases short, with 19 bases between. Germline V CDR1 and CDR2: LNHNV, YYDKDF (reference sequence). The CDR3 runs 16 residues. CDR3 sequence: CATSKRPLGIGETQYF. As DNA, the CDR3 is TGTGCCACCAGCAAGCGTCCTCTCGGGATTGGAGAGACCCAGTACTTC. Full variable domain (outside the CDR3, taken from reference TRBV15 and TRBJ2-5): DAMVIQNPRYQVTQFGKPVTLSCSQTLNHNVMYWYQQKSSQAPKLLFHYYDKDFNNEADTPDNFQSRRPNTSFCFLDIRSPGLGDTAMYLCATSKRPLGIGETQYFGPGTRLLVL.